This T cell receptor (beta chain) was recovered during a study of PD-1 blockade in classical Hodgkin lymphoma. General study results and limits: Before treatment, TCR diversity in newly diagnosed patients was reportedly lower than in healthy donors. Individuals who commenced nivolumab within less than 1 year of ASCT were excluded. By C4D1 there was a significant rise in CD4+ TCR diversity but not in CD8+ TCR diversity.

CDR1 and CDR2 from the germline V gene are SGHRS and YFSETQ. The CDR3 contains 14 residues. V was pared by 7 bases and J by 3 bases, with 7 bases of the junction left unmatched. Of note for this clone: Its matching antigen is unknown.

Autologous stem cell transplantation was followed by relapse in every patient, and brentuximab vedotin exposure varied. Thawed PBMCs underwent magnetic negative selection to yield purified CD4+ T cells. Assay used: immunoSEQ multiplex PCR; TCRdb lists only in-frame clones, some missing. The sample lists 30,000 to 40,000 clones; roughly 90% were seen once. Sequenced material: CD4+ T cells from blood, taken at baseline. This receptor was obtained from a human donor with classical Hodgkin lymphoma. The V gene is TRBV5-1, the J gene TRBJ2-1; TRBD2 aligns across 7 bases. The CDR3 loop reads CASQLAEFYNEQFF. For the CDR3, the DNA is TGCGCCAGCCAGCTAGCGGAGTTCTACAATGAGCAGTTCTTC.